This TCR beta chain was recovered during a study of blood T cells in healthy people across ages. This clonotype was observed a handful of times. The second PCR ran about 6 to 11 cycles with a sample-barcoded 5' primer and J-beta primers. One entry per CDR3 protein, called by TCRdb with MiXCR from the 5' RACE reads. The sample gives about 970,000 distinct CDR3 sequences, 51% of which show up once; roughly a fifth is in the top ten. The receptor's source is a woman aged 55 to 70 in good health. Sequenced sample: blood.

This CDR3 is CASYNSGANVLTF. CDR3 DNA: TGTGCCAGCTACAACTCTGGGGCCAACGTCCTGACTTTC. The chain combines TRBV7-9 with TRBJ2-6, with D unresolved. Germline V gene data show CDR1 as SEHNR and CDR2 as FQNEAQ (reference sequence). V lost 8 bases and J lost 0, with 5 bases in between. This CDR3 is 13 amino acids long.